This T cell receptor (beta chain) was identified in a study of cytomegalovirus exposure and HLA in healthy donors. Study-level background: The Caucasian-associated ancestry cluster held about 80% of around 380 genotyped donors.

This clone was found once. The antigen remains undetermined. Both 60 Vbeta primers and 13 Jbeta primers went into the PCR. Sequenced by immunoSEQ multiplex PCR; TCRdb stores in-frame clones only, minus some. Here the sample spans about 110,000 clones, about 86% being singletons. Notes on the study in general: Cytomegalovirus association was listed for 164 TCR beta chains.

Sequenced material: PBMCs. This TCR was sampled from a man between 40 and 49 years old in good health and CMV-seronegative.

The CDR3 spells CASSLSSREGETQYF. The CDR3 DNA reads as TGTGCCAGCAGCTTAAGCTCCAGGGAGGGAGAGACCCAGTACTTC. V and J are TRBV7-9 and TRBJ2-5; TRBD2 matches 7 bases. The CDR3 sequence is 15 residues long. J lost 4 bases, V lost 2 bases, and 7 bases had no gene match. The germline V gene encodes CDR1 SEHNR and CDR2 FQNEAQ (reference sequence).